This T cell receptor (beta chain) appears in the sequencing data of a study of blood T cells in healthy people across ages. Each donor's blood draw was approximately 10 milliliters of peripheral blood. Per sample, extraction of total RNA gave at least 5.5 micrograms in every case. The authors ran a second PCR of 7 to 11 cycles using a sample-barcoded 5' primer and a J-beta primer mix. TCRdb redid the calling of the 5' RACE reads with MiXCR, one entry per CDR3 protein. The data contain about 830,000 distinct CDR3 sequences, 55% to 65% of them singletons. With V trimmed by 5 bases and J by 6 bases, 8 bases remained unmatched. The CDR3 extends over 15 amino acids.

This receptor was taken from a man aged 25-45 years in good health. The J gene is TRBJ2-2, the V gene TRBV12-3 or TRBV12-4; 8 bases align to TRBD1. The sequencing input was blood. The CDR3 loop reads CASSLTQGDPGELFF. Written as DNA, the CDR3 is TGTGCCAGCAGTCTCACACAGGGGGATCCCGGGGAGCTGTTTTTT.